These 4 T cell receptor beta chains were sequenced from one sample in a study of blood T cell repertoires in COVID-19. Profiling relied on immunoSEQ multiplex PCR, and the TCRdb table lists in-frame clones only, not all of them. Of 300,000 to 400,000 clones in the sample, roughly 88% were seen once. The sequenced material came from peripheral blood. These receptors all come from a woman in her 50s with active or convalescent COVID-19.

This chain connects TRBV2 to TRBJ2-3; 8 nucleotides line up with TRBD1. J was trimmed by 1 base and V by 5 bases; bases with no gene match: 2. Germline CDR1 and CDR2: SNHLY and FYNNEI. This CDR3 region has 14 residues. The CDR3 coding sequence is TGTGCCAGCAGTCCGGACAGGGGCACAGATACGCAGTATTTT. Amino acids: CASSPDRGTDTQYF.

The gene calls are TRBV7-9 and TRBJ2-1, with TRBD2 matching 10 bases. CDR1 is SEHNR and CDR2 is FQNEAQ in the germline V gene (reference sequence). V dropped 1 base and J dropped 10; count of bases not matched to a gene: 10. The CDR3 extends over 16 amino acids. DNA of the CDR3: TGTGCCAGCAGCTTAGTAGCGGGGGGCCCCGTAGGAGAGCAGTTCTTC. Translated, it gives CASSLVAGGPVGEQFF.

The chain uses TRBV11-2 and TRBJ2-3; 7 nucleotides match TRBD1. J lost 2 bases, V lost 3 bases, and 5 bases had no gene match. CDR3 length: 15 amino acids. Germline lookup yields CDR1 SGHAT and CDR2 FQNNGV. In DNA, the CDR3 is TGTGCCAGCAGCTTTAGACAGGGATCCACAGATACGCAGTATTTT. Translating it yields CASSFRQGSTDTQYF. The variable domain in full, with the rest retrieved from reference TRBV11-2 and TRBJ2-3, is EAGVAQSPRYKIIEKRQSVAFWCNPISGHATLYWYQQILGQGPKLLIQFQNNGVVDDSQLPKDRFSAERLKGVDSTLKIQPAKLEDSAVYLCASSFRQGSTDTQYFGPGTRLTVL.

CDR3 region: CASSLIALADVRTDTQYF. The CDR3 DNA reads TGTGCCAGCAGTTTAATAGCTCTAGCGGACGTCCGCACAGATACGCAGTATTTT. This chain uses TRBV28 with TRBJ2-3; 7 nucleotides line up with TRBD2. Germline CDR1 reads MDHEN; CDR2 reads SYDVKM. Trimming cost V 2 bases and J 1 base; bases outside gene matches: 12. The CDR3 extends over 18 amino acids.